The sequence of this T cell receptor (beta chain) was determined in a study of T cell changes during pregnancy in multiple sclerosis (dated by TCRdb to between 2019 and 2020). At the level of the whole study: The study looked at changes in the T cell repertoire across pregnancy in women with multiple sclerosis.

The CDR3, cysteine through phenylalanine, is 11 amino acids long. CDR3 DNA is the only sequence kept; it has 33 bases, read in frame from the first base. The germline V gene supplies CDR1 SNHLY and CDR2 FYNNEI. Relative to germline, V is 7 bases shorter and J is 1 base shorter, with 4 bases between their ends. Library method: the immunoSEQ multiplex PCR assay. TCRdb holds this immuneACCESS table with in-frame rearrangements only. Some clones are missing; in checked studies, unresolved V genes explain under half, and the rest has no known cause. Recorded for this sample are 20,000 to 25,000 clones; roughly nine tenths of them occurred a single time. The top ten clones comprise roughly 0.59% of the sample. Regarding this clone: Its binding antigen is unknown. No base-level quality is on record; no much larger clone is a single base apart.

The source was CD4+ T cells from peripheral blood mononuclear cells, collected after pregnancy. Recombination joined TRBV2 with TRBJ2-5, with the D gene not confidently named. This TCR was sampled from a female donor in good health, enrolled as a control in a pregnancy study. CDR3 loop: CASIIQETQYF. The DNA sequence is given as TGTGCCAGCATAATCCAAGAGACCCAGTACTTC.